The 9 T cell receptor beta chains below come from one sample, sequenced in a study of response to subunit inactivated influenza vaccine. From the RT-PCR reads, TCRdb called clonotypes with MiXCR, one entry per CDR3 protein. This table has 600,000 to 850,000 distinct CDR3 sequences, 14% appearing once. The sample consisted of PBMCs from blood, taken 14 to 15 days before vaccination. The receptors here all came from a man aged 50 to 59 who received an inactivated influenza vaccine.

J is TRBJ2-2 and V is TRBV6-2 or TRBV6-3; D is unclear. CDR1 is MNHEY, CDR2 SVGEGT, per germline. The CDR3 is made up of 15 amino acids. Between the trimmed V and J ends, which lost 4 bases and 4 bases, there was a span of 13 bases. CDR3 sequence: CASSSPRSGTGELFF. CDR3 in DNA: TGTGCCAGCAGTTCCCCCCGGAGTGGCACCGGGGAGCTGTTTTTT.

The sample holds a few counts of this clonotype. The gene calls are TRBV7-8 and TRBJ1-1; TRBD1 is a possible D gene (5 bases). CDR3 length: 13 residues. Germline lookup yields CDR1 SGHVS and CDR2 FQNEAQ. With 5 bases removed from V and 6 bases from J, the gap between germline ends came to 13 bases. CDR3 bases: TGTGCCAGCAGCCTCAGGGTTCCGGCTGAAGCTTTCTTT. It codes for CASSLRVPAEAFF.

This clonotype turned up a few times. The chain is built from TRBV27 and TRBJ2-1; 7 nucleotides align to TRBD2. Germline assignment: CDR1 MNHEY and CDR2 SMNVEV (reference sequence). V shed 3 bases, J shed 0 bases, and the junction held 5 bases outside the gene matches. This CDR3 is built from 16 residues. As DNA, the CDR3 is TGTGCCAGCAGTTTGGGTAGCGGGCTCTCCTACAATGAGCAGTTCTTC. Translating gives CASSLGSGLSYNEQFF.

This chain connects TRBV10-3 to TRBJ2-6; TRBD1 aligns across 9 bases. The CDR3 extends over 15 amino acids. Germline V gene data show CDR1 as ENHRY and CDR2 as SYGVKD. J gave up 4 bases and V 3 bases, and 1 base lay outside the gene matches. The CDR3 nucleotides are TGTGCCATCAGTGAACAGGGGGCCGGGGCCAACGTCCTGACTTTC. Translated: CAISEQGAGANVLTF.

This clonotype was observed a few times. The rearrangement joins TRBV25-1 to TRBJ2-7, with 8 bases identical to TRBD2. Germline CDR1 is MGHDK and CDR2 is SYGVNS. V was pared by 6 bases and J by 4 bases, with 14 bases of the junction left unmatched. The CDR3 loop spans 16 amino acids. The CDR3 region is CASSASSTSGVYEQYF. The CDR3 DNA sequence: TGTGCCAGCAGCGCCTCGTCCACTAGCGGAGTTTACGAGCAGTACTTC.

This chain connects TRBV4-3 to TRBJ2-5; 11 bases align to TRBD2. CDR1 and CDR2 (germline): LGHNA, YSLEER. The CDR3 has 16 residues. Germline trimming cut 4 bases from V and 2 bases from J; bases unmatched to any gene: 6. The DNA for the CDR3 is TGCGCCAGCAGCCCACGACTAGCGGGACCTCAAGAGACCCAGTACTTC. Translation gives CASSPRLAGPQETQYF.

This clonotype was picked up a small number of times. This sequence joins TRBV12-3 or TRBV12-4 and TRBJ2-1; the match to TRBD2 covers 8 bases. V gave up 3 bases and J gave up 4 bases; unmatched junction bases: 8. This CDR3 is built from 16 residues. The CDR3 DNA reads TGTGCCAGCAGTTTCCAAGCGGGAGCGGGTTACAATGAGCAGTTCTTC. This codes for CASSFQAGAGYNEQFF.

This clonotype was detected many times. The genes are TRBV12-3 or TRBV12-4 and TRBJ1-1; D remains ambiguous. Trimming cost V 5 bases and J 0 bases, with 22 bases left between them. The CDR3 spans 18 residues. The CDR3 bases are TGTGCCAGCAGTCCCCGGCGGACCGCGGCCCTCATGAACACTGAAGCTTTCTTT. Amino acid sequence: CASSPRRTAALMNTEAFF.

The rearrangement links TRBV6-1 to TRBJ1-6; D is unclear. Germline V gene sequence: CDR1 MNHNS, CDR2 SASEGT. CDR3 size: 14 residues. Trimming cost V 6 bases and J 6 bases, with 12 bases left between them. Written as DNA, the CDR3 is TGTGCCAGCAGCCGTCATCCTATTAATTCACCCCTCCACTTT. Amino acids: CASSRHPINSPLHF.